Given below is one TCR beta chain in context. What it binds is unknown. V shed 1 base and J shed 6 bases, with 9 bases lying between them. This CDR3 spans 13 amino acids. CDR1 is SEHNR and CDR2 is FQNEAQ in the germline V gene (reference sequence). The data were taken from a study of tumor-infiltrating lymphocytes in localized non-small cell lung cancer. Using immunoSEQ multiplex PCR, the repertoire was profiled, and TCRdb retains in-frame clones only, with some absent. In the table there are some 3,100 clones, 60% to 80% of which are singletons. Study findings and constraints: Different pieces of the same tissue went to different assays, confounding technical variation with intratumor heterogeneity.

Material for sequencing was uninvolved lung tissue not adjacent to the tumor. The receptor was isolated from a human donor with non-small cell lung cancer. V usage is TRBV7-9 and J usage is TRBJ1-2; D gene ambiguous. The DNA of the CDR3 is TGTGCCAGCAGCTTAGACCCCCAGAATGGCTACACCTTC. Residues: CASSLDPQNGYTF.